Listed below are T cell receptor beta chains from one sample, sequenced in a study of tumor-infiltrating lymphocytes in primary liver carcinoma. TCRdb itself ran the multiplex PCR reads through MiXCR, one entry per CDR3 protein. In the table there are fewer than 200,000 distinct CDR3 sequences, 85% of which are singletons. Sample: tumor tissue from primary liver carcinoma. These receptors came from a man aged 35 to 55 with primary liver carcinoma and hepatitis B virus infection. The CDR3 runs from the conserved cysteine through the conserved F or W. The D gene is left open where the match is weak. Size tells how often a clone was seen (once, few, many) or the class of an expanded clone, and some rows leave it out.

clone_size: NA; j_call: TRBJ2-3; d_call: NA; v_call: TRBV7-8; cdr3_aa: CVSSLWVGSGMALKTNMQYF; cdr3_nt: TGTGTCAGCAGCTTATGGGTTGGATCCGGGATGGCCCTAAAGACAAATATGCAGTATTTT
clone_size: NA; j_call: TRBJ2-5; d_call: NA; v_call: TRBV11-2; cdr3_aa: CASSSGYPQETQYF; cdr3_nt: TGTGCCAGCAGCTCGGGATACCCCCAAGAGACCCAGTACTTT
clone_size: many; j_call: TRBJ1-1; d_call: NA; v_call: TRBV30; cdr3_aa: CAWSVRASQNTEAFF; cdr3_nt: TGTGCCTGGAGTGTAAGGGCCTCTCAGAACACTGAAGCTTTCTTT
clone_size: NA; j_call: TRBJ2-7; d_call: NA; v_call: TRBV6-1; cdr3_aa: CANTESWDRYEQYF; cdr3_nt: TGTGCCAACACTGAATCGTGGGACCGCTACGAGCAGTACTTC
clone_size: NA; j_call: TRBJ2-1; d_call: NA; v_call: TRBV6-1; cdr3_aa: CASSEETCRRYNEQFF; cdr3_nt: TGTGCCAGCAGTGAAGAGACTTGCAGGAGATACAATGAGCAGTTCTTC
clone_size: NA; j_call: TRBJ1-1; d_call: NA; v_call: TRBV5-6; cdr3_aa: CASSFHGFNTEVFF; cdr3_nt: TGTGCCAGTAGCTTTCACGGATTTAACACTGAAGTTTTCTTT
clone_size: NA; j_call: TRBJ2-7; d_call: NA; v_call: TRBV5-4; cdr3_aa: CASSISGSSYEQYF; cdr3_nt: TGTGCCAGCAGCATTAGCGGAAGTTCCTACGAGCAGTACTTT
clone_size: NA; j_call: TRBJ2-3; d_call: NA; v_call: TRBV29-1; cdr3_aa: CSIVMGTDTQYF; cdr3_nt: TGCAGTATTGTGATGGGCACAGATACGCAGTATTTT
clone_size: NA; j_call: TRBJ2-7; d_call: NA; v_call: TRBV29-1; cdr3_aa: CSVRRGTYEQYF; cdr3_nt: TGCAGCGTCCGAAGGGGGACCTACGAGCAGTACTTC
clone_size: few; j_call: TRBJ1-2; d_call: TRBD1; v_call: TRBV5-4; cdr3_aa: CASSPGQGAHNYGYTF; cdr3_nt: TGTGCCAGTAGCCCGGGACAGGGGGCGCATAACTATGGCTACACCTTC
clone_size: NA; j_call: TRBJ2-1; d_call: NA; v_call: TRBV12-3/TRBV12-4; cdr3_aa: CASSAQRGVVGDNNEQFF; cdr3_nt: TGTGCCAGCAGTGCCCAAAGAGGGGTAGTGGGAGACAACAATGAGCAGTTCTTC
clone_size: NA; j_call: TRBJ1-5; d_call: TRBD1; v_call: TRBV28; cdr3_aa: CACRSTGASQPQHF; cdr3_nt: TGTGCCTGCAGGTCGACAGGGGCTTCCCAACCCCAGCATTTT
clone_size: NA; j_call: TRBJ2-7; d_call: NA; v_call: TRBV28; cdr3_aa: CASSLYKGRFHEQYF; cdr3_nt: TGTGCCAGCAGTTTATACAAGGGGCGCTTTCACGAGCAGTACTTC
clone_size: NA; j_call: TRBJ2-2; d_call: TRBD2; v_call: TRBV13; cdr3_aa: CASSLTSGRVWELFF; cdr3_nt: TGTGCCAGCAGCTTGACTAGCGGGAGGGTCTGGGAGCTGTTTTTT
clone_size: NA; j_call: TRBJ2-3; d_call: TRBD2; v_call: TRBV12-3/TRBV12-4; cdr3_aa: CASSKTPGATGGPDTQYF; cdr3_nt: TGTGCCAGCAGCAAAACCCCGGGAGCAACGGGAGGGCCAGATACGCAGTATTTT
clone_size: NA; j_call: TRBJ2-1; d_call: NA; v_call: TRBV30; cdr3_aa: CVWGPGGNNEQFF; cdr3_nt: TGTGTCTGGGGTCCCGGCGGGAACAATGAGCAGTTCTTC
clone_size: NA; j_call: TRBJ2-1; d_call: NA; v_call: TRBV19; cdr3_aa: CASSIDRGEQFF; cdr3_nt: TGTGCCAGTAGTATCGATCGGGGTGAGCAGTTCTTC
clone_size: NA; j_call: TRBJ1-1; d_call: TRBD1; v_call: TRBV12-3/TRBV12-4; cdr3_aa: CASSSRTGGRSEAIF; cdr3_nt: TGTGCCAGCAGTTCCCGGACAGGGGGCAGAAGTGAAGCTATCTTT
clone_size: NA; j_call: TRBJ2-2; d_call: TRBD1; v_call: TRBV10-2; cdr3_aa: CTSSFPGGNTGELLF; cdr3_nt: TGCACCAGCAGTTTCCCAGGGGGCAACACCGGGGAGCTGTTATTT
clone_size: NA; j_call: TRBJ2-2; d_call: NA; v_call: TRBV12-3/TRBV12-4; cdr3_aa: CANTLISGNTGELFF; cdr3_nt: TGTGCCAACACCCTGATTAGCGGGAACACCGGGGAGCTGTTTTTT
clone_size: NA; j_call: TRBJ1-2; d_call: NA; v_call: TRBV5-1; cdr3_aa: CASSLRSDYGYTF; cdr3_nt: TGCGCCAGCAGCTTGCGGTCGGACTATGGTTACACCTTC
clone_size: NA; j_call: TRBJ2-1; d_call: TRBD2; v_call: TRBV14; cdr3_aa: CVSSAVAGRVNNEQFF; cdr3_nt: TGTGTCAGCAGTGCCGTAGCGGGAAGGGTAAACAATGAGCAATTCTTC
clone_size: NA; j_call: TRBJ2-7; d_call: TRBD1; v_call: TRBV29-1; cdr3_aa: CSVEVGTGIHSYEQYF; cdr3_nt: TGCAGCGTTGAGGTGGGGACAGGGATCCACTCTTACGAGCAGTACTTC
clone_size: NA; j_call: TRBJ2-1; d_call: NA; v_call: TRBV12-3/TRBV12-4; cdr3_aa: CASGLRWDEQFF; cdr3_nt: TGTGCTAGTGGCCTGCGATGGGATGAGCAGTTCTTC
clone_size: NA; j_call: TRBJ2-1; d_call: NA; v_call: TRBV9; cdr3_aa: CARRSENEQFF; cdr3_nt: TGTGCCAGAAGATCAGAGAATGAGCAGTTCTTC
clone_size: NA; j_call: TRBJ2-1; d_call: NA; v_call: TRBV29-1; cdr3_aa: CSDVRDFTRDQFF; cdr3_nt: TGCAGCGACGTCCGGGACTTCACGAGGGACCAGTTCTTC
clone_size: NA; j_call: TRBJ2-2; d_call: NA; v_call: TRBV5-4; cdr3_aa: CASIPSRSPGELFF; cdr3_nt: TGTGCCAGCATTCCTAGTAGGTCGCCCGGGGAGCTGTTTTTT